One sample yielded the 21 T cell receptor beta chains listed below, sequenced in a study of T cells expressing NK-cell markers. TCRdb re-called the 5' RACE reads and catalogs CDR3 proteins one per entry, DNA excluded. The sample totals some 150,000 distinct CDR3 sequences. The sequencing input was blood T cells: a sorted CD56 or NKG2C T cell subset, CD4+ or CD8+ T cells, or bulk PBMC T cells (not recorded which). The receptors stem from a woman aged 45-60 years in good health.

The CDR3 region is CATSDLGNWDFYGYTF. The chain is built from TRBV24-1 and TRBJ1-2. Germline V CDR1 and CDR2: KGHDR, SFDVKD. This CDR3 region has 16 residues.

The chain combines TRBV11-2 with TRBJ2-3; TCRdb reports TRBD2, a call that lacks DNA to check it against. CDR1 is SGHAT and CDR2 is FQNNGV in the germline V gene. The CDR3 is 17 residues long. The CDR3 sequence is CASTLHGTSGSTDTQYF. The variable domain in full, completed from reference TRBV11-2 and TRBJ2-3, reads EAGVAQSPRYKIIEKRQSVAFWCNPISGHATLYWYQQILGQGPKLLIQFQNNGVVDDSQLPKDRFSAERLKGVDSTLKIQPAKLEDSAVYLCASTLHGTSGSTDTQYFGPGTRLTVL.

The chain recombines TRBV2 with TRBJ2-1; there is no DNA to check the TCRdb D call of TRBD1. Germline V CDR1 and CDR2: SNHLY, FYNNEI. This CDR3 contains 16 residues. The CDR3 loop reads CASSETGTGYFEEQFF.

The V and J genes are TRBV4-2 and TRBJ1-2. The V gene's germline CDR1 is LGHNA and CDR2 YNFKEQ. This CDR3 has 14 residues. The CDR3 sequence: CASNEGTERCGYTF.

The V call is TRBV9, the J call TRBJ2-1; no DNA is available, so the TRBD1 call from TCRdb remains unchecked. Germline-derived CDR1 and CDR2 are SGDLS and YYNGEE. This CDR3 spans 15 amino acids. Here the CDR3 reads CASSPDKDRGNEQFF.

The chain combines TRBV24-1 with TRBJ2-3; TCRdb calls TRBD2, which cannot be checked without DNA. CDR3 length equals 17 residues. Germline loops: CDR1 KGHDR, CDR2 SFDVKD. CDR3 in amino acids: CATSDPSGGIHTDTQYF.

The chain has TRBV5-1 and TRBJ2-5; absent DNA, TCRdb's TRBD1 call cannot be checked. CDR1 and CDR2 from the germline V gene are SGHRS and YFSETQ. This CDR3 spans 14 amino acids. CDR3 residues: CASSAGGVRETQYF.

J is TRBJ2-7 and V is TRBV29-1; TCRdb returns TRBD1, unconfirmable since there is no DNA. Per the germline V gene, CDR1 is SQVTM and CDR2 is ANQGSEA. The CDR3 sequence is 14 residues long. CDR3 in amino acids: CSAQGGQGNYEQYF.

The J gene is TRBJ2-2, the V gene TRBV24-1; TCRdb picks TRBD1, but there is no DNA to check that call. The CDR3 is 13 amino acids. Germline values: CDR1 KGHDR, CDR2 SFDVKD. CDR3 loop: CATSDFRQEGLFF.

The chain couples TRBV7-2 to TRBJ2-1; TCRdb calls TRBD2, which cannot be checked without DNA. This CDR3 spans 17 amino acids. CDR1 is SGHTA and CDR2 is FQGNSA in the germline V gene. The CDR3 spells CASSLVGRAGADNEQFF.

V is TRBV4-1 and J is TRBJ2-1; TCRdb gives TRBD1 as the D gene, but with no DNA this cannot be confirmed. There are 14 residues in the CDR3. Germline CDR1 and CDR2: MGHRA and YSYEKL. The CDR3 spells CASTPPGQANEQFF.

The rearrangement links TRBV20-1 to TRBJ2-1. Germline CDR1 reads DFQATT; CDR2 reads SNEGSKA (reference sequence). CDR3 size: 14 residues. CDR3 residues: CSARGSAAFNEQFF.

The rearrangement links TRBV29-1 to TRBJ2-1. Germline V gives CDR1 SQVTM, CDR2 ANQGSEA. The CDR3 runs 12 residues. The CDR3 sequence is CSVEVDGNEQFF.

This chain joins TRBV29-1 and TRBJ1-2; TCRdb reports TRBD1, a call that lacks DNA to check it against. This CDR3 spans 12 amino acids. Germline V CDR1 and CDR2: SQVTM, ANQGSEA. The CDR3 protein is CSAADRAYGYTF.

The V gene is TRBV3-1, the J gene TRBJ1-1. The CDR3 length is 13 residues. Looked up from germline, CDR1 is LGHDT and CDR2 is YNNKEL (reference sequence). CDR3 in amino acids: CASSQSGYTEAFF.

This rearrangement joins TRBV2 to TRBJ1-1; the TCRdb D gene call, TRBD1, has no DNA to confirm it. The CDR3 contains 14 residues. The germline V gene encodes CDR1 SNHLY and CDR2 FYNNEI. The CDR3 region is CASRGVGTNTEAFF.

The chain joins TRBV4-1 to TRBJ2-3; TCRdb lists TRBD2, though no DNA is available to test this call. Germline V gives CDR1 MGHRA, CDR2 YSYEKL. This CDR3 is 17 amino acids long. The CDR3 sequence: CASSQGDGGRGTDTQYF.

V gene TRBV7-8 combines with J gene TRBJ1-5; TCRdb returns TRBD1, unconfirmable since there is no DNA. This CDR3 comprises 17 residues. Germline assignment: CDR1 SGHVS and CDR2 FQNEAQ. The CDR3 sequence: CASSPGTGSYSNQPQHF.

This rearrangement joins TRBV3-1 to TRBJ2-7; checking the TCRdb D call of TRBD1 is not possible without DNA. Germline V gene lookup returns CDR1 LGHDT and CDR2 YNNKEL (reference sequence). The CDR3 covers 14 residues. CDR3 amino acids: CASSQDGGPSEQYF.

The genes are TRBV10-2 and TRBJ2-3; no DNA is available, so the TRBD1 call from TCRdb remains unchecked. Germline CDR1 reads WSHSY; CDR2 reads SAAADI. This CDR3 has 13 residues. CDR3 loop: CASWTSRVDTQYF.

The gene calls are TRBV12-3 or TRBV12-4 and TRBJ1-4; absent DNA, TCRdb's TRBD1 call cannot be checked. This CDR3 has 15 amino acids. The CDR3 protein is CASTRRGWLGEKLFF.